This TCR beta chain was sequenced for a study of T cells in Graves' hyperthyroidism and ophthalmopathy. Germline V gene sequence: CDR1 SGDLS, CDR2 YYNGEE. CDR3 size: 14 residues. The ends were cut back, 0 bases at V and 6 bases at J, with 7 bases in the middle. RNA transcripts gave rise to amplified TCR beta CDR3 regions. Initially, a first-round RT-PCR of the TCR CDR3 employed the HTBI primer set. A single record per CDR3 protein comes from TCRdb applying MiXCR to the multiplex PCR reads. This sample has around 660,000 distinct CDR3 sequences, with less than 45% found just once. Pregnant or lactating patients were excluded, as were those with uncontrolled infection or other autoimmune disease.

Sequenced: peripheral blood or thyroid tissue (not recorded which). The chain has TRBV9 and TRBJ1-6; D gene ambiguous. The receptor was derived from an adult man with Graves' disease, either hyperthyroidism or ophthalmopathy (not recorded which). CDR3 amino acids: CASSVGETNSPLHF. CDR3 nucleotides: TGTGCCAGCAGCGTAGGAGAGACTAATTCACCCCTCCACTTT.